This T cell receptor beta chain was recovered during a study of cytomegalovirus exposure and HLA in healthy donors. Study-wide results and limits: The study designated around 150 TCR beta chains cytomegalovirus-associated.

Regarding this clone: The antigen is not known.

PCR involved 60 Vbeta and 13 Jbeta primers. This table comes from immunoSEQ multiplex PCR, and its TCRdb copy is limited to in-frame clones, with some not included. The sample holds about 160,000 clones, around 79% seen once. The receptor's source is a man aged 35-49 years in good health and CMV-seronegative. The sequencing input was PBMCs.

CDR3 in amino acids: CASSRGTGVNEQFF. The DNA for the CDR3 is TGTGCCAGCAGCCGGGGGACAGGGGTTAATGAGCAGTTCTTC. The chain joins TRBV11-2 to TRBJ2-1; 10 positions agree with TRBD1. Germline V gives CDR1 SGHAT, CDR2 FQNNGV. The length of the CDR3 is 14 residues. J was trimmed by 7 bases and V by 5 bases; bases with no gene match: 5.